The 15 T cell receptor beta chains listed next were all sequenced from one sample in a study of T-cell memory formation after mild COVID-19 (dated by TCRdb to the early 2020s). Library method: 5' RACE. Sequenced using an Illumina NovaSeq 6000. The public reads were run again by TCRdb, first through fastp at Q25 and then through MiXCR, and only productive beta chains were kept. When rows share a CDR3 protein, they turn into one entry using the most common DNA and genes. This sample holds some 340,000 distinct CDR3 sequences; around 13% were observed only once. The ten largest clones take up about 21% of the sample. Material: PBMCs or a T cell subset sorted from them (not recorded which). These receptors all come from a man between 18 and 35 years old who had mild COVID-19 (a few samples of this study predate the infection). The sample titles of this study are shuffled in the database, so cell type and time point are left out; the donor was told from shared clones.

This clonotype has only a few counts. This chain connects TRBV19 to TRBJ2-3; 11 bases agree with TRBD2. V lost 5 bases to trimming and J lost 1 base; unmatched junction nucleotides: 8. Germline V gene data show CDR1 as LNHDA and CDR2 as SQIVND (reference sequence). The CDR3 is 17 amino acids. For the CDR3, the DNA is TGTGCCAGTAGTGCCCGTAGCGGGGGGGCTGGCACAGATACGCAGTATTTT. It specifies CASSARSGGAGTDTQYF.

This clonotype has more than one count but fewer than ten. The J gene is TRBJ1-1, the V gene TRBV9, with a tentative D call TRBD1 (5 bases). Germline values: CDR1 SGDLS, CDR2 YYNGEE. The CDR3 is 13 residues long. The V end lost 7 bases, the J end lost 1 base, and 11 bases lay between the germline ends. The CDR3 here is CASGGLSNTEAFF. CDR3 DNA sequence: TGTGCCAGCGGGGGTCTCTCGAACACTGAAGCTTTCTTT.

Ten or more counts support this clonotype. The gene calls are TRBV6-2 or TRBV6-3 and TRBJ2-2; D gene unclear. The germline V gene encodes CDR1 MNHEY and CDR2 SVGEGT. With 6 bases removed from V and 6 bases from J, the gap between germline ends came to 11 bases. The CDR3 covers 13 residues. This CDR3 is CASSPRGAGELFF. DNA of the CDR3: TGTGCCAGCAGCCCCCGTGGGGCCGGGGAGCTGTTTTTT.

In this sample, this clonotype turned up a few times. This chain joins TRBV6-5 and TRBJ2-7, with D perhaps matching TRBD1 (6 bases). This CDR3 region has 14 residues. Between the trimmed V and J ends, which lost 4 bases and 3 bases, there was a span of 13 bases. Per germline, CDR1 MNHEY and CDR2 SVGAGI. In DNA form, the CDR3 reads TGTGCCAGCAGTTCGTTGACAGGACTCTACGAGCAGTACGTC. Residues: CASSSLTGLYEQYV.

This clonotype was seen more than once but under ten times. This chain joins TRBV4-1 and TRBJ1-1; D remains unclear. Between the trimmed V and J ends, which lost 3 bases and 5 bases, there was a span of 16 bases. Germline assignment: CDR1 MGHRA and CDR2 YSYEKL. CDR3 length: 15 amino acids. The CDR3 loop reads CASSQPLDGRTEAFF. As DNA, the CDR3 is TGCGCCAGCAGCCAGCCCTTAGATGGGAGGACTGAAGCTTTCTTT.

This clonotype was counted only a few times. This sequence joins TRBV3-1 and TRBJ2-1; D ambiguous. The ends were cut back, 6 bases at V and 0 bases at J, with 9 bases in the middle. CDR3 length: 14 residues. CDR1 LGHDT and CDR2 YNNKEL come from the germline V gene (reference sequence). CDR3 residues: CASRSADSYNEQFF. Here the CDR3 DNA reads TGTGCCAGCAGATCGGCGGACTCCTACAATGAGCAGTTCTTC.

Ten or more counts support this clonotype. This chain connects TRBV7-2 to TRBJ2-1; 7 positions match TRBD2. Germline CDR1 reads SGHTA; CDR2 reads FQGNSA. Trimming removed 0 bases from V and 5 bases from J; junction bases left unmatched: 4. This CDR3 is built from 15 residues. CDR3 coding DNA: TGTGCCAGCAGCTTAGCTCGGGGGGATAACAATGAGCAGTTCTTC. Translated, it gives CASSLARGDNNEQFF.

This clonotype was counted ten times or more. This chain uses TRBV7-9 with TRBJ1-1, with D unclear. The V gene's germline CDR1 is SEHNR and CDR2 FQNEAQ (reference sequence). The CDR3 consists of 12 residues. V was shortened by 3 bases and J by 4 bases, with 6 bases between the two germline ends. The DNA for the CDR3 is TGTGCCAGCAGCTTGGGGAGCACTGAAGCTTTCTTT. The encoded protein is CASSLGSTEAFF.

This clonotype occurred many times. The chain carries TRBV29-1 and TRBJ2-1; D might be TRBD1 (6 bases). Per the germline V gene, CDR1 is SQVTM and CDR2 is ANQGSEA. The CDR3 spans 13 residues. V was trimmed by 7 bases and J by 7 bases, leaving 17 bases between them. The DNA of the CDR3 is TGCAGCGCCCGTGATGGGGGCTGGAATGAGCAGTTCTTC. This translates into CSARDGGWNEQFF.

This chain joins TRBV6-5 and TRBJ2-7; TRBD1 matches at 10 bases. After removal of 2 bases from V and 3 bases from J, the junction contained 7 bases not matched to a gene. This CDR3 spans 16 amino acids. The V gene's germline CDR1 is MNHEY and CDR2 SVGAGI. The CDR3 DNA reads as TGTGCCAGCAGTTACCTAGGGACAGGGGCGTACTACGAGCAGTACTTC. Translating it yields CASSYLGTGAYYEQYF.

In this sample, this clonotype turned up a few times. CDR3 residues: CASSANGQRNEQFF. CDR3 nucleotide sequence: TGTGCCAGCAGCGCAAATGGACAGCGCAATGAGCAGTTCTTC. The chain links TRBV11-3 to TRBJ2-1, with D perhaps TRBD1 (6 bases). The CDR3 has 14 residues. Between the trimmed V and J ends, which lost 5 bases and 6 bases, there was a span of 14 bases. Germline CDR1 and CDR2: SGHNT and YENEEA.

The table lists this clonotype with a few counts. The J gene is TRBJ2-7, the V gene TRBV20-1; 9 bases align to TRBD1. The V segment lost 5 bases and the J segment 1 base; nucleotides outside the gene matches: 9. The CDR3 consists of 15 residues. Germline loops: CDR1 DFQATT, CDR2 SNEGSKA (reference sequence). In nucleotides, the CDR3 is TGCAGTGCTCGGGCCCCGGGACAGGGTTCCTACGAGCAGTACTTC. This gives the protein CSARAPGQGSYEQYF.

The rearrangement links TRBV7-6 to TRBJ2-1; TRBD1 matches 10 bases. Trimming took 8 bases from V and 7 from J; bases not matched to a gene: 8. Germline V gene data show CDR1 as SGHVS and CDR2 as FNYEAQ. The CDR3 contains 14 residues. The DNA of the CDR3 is TGTGCCAGCTCCGGGACAGGGGTGAGGAATGAGCAGTTCTTC. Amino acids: CASSGTGVRNEQFF.

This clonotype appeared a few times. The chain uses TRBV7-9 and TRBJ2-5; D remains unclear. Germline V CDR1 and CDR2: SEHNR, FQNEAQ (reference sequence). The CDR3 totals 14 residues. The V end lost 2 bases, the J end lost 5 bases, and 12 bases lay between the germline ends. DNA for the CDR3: TGTGCCAGCAGCTTAATTGGTAGTCAGGAGACCCAGTACTTC. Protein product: CASSLIGSQETQYF.

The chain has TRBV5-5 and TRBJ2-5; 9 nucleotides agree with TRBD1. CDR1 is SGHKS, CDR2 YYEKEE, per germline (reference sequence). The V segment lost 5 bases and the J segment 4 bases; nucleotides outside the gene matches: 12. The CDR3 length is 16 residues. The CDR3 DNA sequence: TGTGCCAGCAGTACCCCAGGGACAGGGAGATCAGAGACCCAGTACTTC. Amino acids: CASSTPGTGRSETQYF.